Below are 10 T cell receptor beta chains sequenced from a single sample in a study of cytomegalovirus exposure and HLA in healthy donors. PCR was performed using 60 Vbeta and 13 Jbeta primers. Generated by immunoSEQ multiplex PCR, the TCRdb table keeps only in-frame clones and is missing some. The sample shows over 85,000 clones, 67% of them seen only once. The sample consisted of PBMCs. These receptors were collected from a man aged 30-40 years in good health and CMV-seronegative.

The CDR3 DNA sequence: TGCGCCAGCAGCCGCCTAGCGGGAGTAGAGACCCAGTACTTC. This encodes CASSRLAGVETQYF. The chain employs TRBV4-1 and TRBJ2-5; 10 bases fit TRBD2. CDR1 is MGHRA, CDR2 YSYEKL, per germline. Losses at the gene ends were 4 bases for V and 4 bases for J; bases not matched to a gene: 3. This CDR3 contains 14 residues.

This clone was detected a few times. Other DNA sequences from this sample encode an identical CDR3 as well. This CDR3 reads CASSYSRDNEQFF. The CDR3 region has the DNA TGTGCCAGCAGTTACTCCCGAGACAATGAGCAGTTCTTC. This chain connects TRBV6-5 to TRBJ2-1, with D unresolved. CDR3 length equals 13 residues. V gave up 0 bases and J gave up 5 bases, with 5 bases separating them. Germline CDR1 reads MNHEY; CDR2 reads SVGAGI.

The chain uses TRBV7-2 and TRBJ2-5; TRBD1 matches at 8 bases. The CDR3 is 14 residues long. Unmatched junction bases numbered 5, after V lost 4 bases and J lost 4 bases. The germline V gene has CDR1 SGHTA and CDR2 FQGNSA. This chain's CDR3 is CASSSRTGIETQYF. The CDR3 DNA reads as TGTGCCAGCAGCTCCCGGACAGGGATAGAGACCCAGTACTTC.

On this clone itself: Additional DNA sequences in this sample encode the identical CDR3. Here the CDR3 DNA reads TGCGCCAGCAGCCACTCCGGGACAGGGGAGTACGAGCAGTACTTC. Its protein product is CASSHSGTGEYEQYF. The chain has TRBV4-3 and TRBJ2-5; 10 bases are a match to TRBD1. Judging by the DNA end, TRBJ2-7 fits better; the J call may be wrong. This CDR3 region has 15 residues. Per germline, CDR1 LGHNA and CDR2 YSLEER.

The gene calls are TRBV5-1 and TRBJ2-1; 10 bases match TRBD1. The CDR3 spans 14 residues. Trimming at V came to 5 bases and at J to 4 bases, leaving 3 bases not matched to a gene. Germline V gene data show CDR1 as SGHRS and CDR2 as YFSETQ. The CDR3 region is CASRRQGAYNEQFF. The DNA of the CDR3 is TGCGCCAGCAGAAGACAGGGGGCGTACAATGAGCAGTTCTTC.

The chain is built from TRBV5-6 and TRBJ1-4; 8 nucleotides line up with TRBD1. J gave up 3 bases and V 1 base, and 2 bases lay outside the gene matches. This CDR3 contains 15 residues. CDR1 is SGHDT, CDR2 YYEEEE, per germline. The CDR3 DNA is TGTGCCAGCAGCTTGTTGGGACAGGCTAATGAAAAACTGTTTTTT. Amino acid sequence: CASSLLGQANEKLFF.

The chain employs TRBV11-1 and TRBJ2-7; 8 bases align to TRBD2. CDR1 is SGHAT and CDR2 is FQDESV in the germline V gene (reference sequence). V was clipped by 5 bases and J by 3 bases; unmatched bases: 3. The CDR3 spans 13 residues. This CDR3 is CASSGGLVYEQYF. The CDR3 bases are TGTGCCAGCAGCGGGGGACTAGTCTACGAGCAGTACTTC.

The V and J genes are TRBV30 and TRBJ1-1; weak D call: TRBD1 (5 bases). Trimming removed 3 bases at V and 7 bases at J, with 15 bases between. Germline values: CDR1 GTSNPN, CDR2 SVGIG (reference sequence). CDR3 length: 13 residues. This chain's CDR3 is CAWSEIQGGEAFF. CDR3 DNA: TGTGCCTGGAGCGAGATCCAGGGAGGTGAAGCTTTCTTT.

The V gene is TRBV27, the J gene TRBJ2-5, with D perhaps TRBD2 (6 bases). The V end lost 8 bases, the J end lost 4 bases, and 14 bases lay between the germline ends. Looked up from germline, CDR1 is MNHEY and CDR2 is SMNVEV (reference sequence). This CDR3 has 13 amino acids. The CDR3 here is CASGRAGLETQYF. CDR3 bases: TGTGCCAGCGGGCGGGCGGGGTTAGAGACCCAGTACTTC.

This sequence joins TRBV7-3 and TRBJ2-2; D gene ambiguous. This CDR3 contains 13 residues. The V gene lost 2 bases and the J gene lost 5 bases, with 6 bases spanning the gap. Germline CDR1 reads SGHTA; CDR2 reads FQGTGA. The CDR3 DNA is TGTGCCAGCAGCTTATCTACTACCGGGGAGCTGTTTTTT. Protein product: CASSLSTTGELFF.